These 6 T cell receptor beta chains were sequenced from one sample in a study of cytotoxic CD8 clonotypes in ibrutinib-treated CLL. Sequencing used immunoSEQ multiplex PCR; TCRdb keeps in-frame clones, though not all of them. This table holds 85,000 or so clones, more than 75% found once. This specimen consisted of PBMCs, obtained after 12 months of ibrutinib treatment. These receptors all stem from a human donor with chronic lymphocytic leukemia.

This clone came up many times. The rearrangement links TRBV6-5 to TRBJ2-1, with D tentatively TRBD1 or TRBD2 (5 bases each). Germline V gene data show CDR1 as MNHEY and CDR2 as SVGAGI. Trimming removed 2 bases from V and 0 bases from J, with 11 bases in between. The CDR3 is 16 amino acids. CDR3 in amino acids: CASSYTGRASYNEQFF. Written as DNA, the CDR3 is TGTGCCAGCAGTTACACGGGGCGAGCCTCCTACAATGAGCAGTTCTTC.

This clone occurred a few times. CDR3 sequence: CASSGVAENTGELFF. For the CDR3, the DNA is TGTGCCAGTAGTGGAGTAGCGGAGAACACCGGGGAGCTGTTTTTT. This chain connects TRBV19 to TRBJ2-2; the D gene is possibly TRBD2 (6 bases). Germline assignment: CDR1 LNHDA and CDR2 SQIVND (reference sequence). Between the trimmed V and J ends, which lost 5 bases and 1 base, there was a span of 11 bases. This CDR3 has 15 residues.

A few counts support this clone. The chain joins TRBV6-5 to TRBJ1-1; D not resolved. This CDR3 is built from 12 residues. The V and J ends lost 8 bases and 5 bases respectively, with 12 bases between them. CDR1 is MNHEY, CDR2 SVGAGI, per germline. Here the CDR3 DNA reads TGTGCCAGCCTTAACCCGGGGACTGAAGCTTTCTTT. Translating gives CASLNPGTEAFF.

This chain joins TRBV7-2 and TRBJ2-1, with a possible D match to TRBD2 (5 bases). Germline CDR1 is SGHTA and CDR2 is FQGNSA. The CDR3 sequence is 17 residues long. V gave up 6 bases and J gave up 7 bases, with 25 bases separating them. Here the CDR3 DNA reads TGTGCCAGCAGGTTGGGAGTGAGAGAGGGCCTTGGGAATGAGCAGTTCTTC. Protein: CASRLGVREGLGNEQFF.

In DNA form, the CDR3 reads TGTGCCAGCAGCCCACAGGGCACCGGGGCCAACGTCCTGACTTTC. Encoded protein: CASSPQGTGANVLTF. The chain is built from TRBV7-3 and TRBJ2-6; TRBD1 is a possible D gene (6 bases). Germline loops: CDR1 SGHTA, CDR2 FQGTGA. This CDR3 has 15 residues. Trimming removed 5 bases from V and 4 bases from J, with 12 bases in between.

A word on this clone: Distinct nucleotide sequences in the sample also encode this CDR3. The chain is built from TRBV18 and TRBJ1-2; 7 bases are shared with TRBD1. This CDR3 has 13 amino acids. V was clipped by 2 bases and J by 3 bases; unmatched bases: 0. The V gene's germline CDR1 is KGHSH and CDR2 LQKENI. CDR3 coding DNA: TGTGCCAGCTCACCAGACAGGGACTATGGCTACACCTTC. Protein sequence: CASSPDRDYGYTF.